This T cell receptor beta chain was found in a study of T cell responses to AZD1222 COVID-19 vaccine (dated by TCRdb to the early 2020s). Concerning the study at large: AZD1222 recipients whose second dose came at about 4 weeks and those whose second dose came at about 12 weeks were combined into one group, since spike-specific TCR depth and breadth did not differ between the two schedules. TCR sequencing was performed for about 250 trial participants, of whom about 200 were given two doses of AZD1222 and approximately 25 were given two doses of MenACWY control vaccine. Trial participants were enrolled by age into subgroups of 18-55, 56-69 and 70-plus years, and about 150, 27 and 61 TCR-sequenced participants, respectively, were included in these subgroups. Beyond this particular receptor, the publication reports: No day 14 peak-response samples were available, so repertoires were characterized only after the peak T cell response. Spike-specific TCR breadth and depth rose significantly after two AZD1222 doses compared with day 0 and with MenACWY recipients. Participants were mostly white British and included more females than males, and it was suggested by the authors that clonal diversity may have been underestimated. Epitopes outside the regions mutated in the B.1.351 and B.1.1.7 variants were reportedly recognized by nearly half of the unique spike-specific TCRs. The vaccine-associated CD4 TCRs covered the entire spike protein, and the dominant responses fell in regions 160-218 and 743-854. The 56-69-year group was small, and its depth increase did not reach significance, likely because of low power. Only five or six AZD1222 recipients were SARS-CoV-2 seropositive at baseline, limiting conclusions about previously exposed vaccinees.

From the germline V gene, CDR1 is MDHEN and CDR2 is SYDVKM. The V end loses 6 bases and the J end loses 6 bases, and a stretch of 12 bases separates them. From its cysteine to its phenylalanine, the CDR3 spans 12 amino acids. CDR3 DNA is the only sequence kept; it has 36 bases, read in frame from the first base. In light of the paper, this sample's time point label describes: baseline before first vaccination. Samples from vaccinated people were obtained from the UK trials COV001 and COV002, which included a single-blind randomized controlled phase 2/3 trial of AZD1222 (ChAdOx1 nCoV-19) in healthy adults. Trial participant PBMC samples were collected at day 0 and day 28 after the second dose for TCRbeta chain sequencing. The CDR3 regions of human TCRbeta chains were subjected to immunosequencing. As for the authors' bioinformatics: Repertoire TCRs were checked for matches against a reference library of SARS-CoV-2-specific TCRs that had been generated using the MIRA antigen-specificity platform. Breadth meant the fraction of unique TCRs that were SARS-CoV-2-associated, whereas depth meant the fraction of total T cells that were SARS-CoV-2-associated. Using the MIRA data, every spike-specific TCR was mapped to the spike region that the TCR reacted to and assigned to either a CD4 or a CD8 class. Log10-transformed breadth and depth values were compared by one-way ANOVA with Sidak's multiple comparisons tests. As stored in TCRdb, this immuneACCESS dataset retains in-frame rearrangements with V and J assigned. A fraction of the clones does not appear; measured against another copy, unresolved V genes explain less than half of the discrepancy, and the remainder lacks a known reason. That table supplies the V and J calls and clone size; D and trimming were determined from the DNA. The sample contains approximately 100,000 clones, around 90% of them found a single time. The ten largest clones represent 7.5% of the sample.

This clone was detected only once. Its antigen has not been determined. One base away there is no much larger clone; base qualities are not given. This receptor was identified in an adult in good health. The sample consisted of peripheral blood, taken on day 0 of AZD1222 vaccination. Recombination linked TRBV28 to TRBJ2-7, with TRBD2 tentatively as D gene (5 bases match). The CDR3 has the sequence CASSSPGFEQYF. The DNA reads TGTGCCAGCAGCTCCCCGGGGTTCGAGCAGTACTTC.